Below are 2 T cell receptor beta chains sequenced from a single sample in a study of T cell repertoires in cytomegalovirus infection. These receptors' antigens are unknown. TCRdb re-called the reads through MiXCR, storing one row per CDR3 protein. This repertoire shows approximately 1,000,000 distinct CDR3 sequences, approximately 30% found once; its top ten account for 13%. The material was cultured CD8+ T cells from PBMCs, obtained from culture after CMV antigen stimulation. The receptors come from a human donor in good health (CMV status not recorded). Some clones in this sample may be carry-over from other donors' samples.

In its sample, this clonotype was seen a few times. The chain employs TRBV18 and TRBJ2-5; D remains unclear. The CDR3 is made up of 14 amino acids. From germline, CDR1 is KGHSH and CDR2 LQKENI. V lost 0 bases, J lost 0 bases, and 5 bases lay in between. CDR3 residues: CASSPPIDQETQYF. The CDR3 nucleotides are TGTGCCAGCTCACCACCGATAGACCAAGAGACCCAGTACTTC.

The V call is TRBV7-9, the J call TRBJ2-3; TRBD1 might be the D (6 bases). CDR3 length equals 14 residues. Germline-derived CDR1 and CDR2 are SEHNR and FQNEAQ (reference sequence). Trimming left V 5 bases short and J 6 bases short, with 15 bases between. The CDR3 spells CASSQWGPGDTQYF. For the CDR3, the DNA is TGTGCCAGCAGCCAGTGGGGGCCGGGGGATACGCAGTATTTT. The whole variable domain, filled in from reference TRBV7-9 and TRBJ2-3, reads DTGVSQNPRHKITKRGQNVTFRCDPISEHNRLYWYRQTLGQGPEFLTYFQNEAQLEKSRLLSDRFSAERPKGSFSTLEIQRTEQGDSAMYLCASSQWGPGDTQYFGPGTRLTVL.